This T cell receptor (beta chain) comes out of a study of PD-L1 blockade in urothelial cancer. At the level of the study: After treatment start, blood was analyzed at 3 weeks (second dose) and at 6 weeks.

Germline V gene lookup returns CDR1 LGHNT and CDR2 FRNRAP. The CDR3 is made up of 16 amino acids. J lost 0 bases, V lost 4 bases, and 6 bases had no gene match. Synthetic analogs of TCR templates were spiked into every PCR. Libraries were prepared by immunoSEQ multiplex PCR; TCRdb keeps only in-frame clonotypes and omits some of them. Of 90,000 to 120,000 clones listed, approximately 85% are singletons. This chain uses TRBV12-5 with TRBJ2-3; 8 bases map to TRBD2. Sequenced here: PBMCs, sampled around atezolizumab (anti-PD-L1) treatment. This sequence was found in a man aged 45-60 years with urothelial cancer. Written as DNA, the CDR3 is TGTGCTAGTGGTTCGGGAGGGAGTCCTAGCACAGATACGCAGTATTTT. Its translation: CASGSGGSPSTDTQYF.